The T cell receptor (beta chain) described here comes from a study of STAT5B mutations in CD4+ large granular lymphocyte leukemia (dated by TCRdb to the early 2020s). As for the study more broadly: Among the healthy controls, the CDR3 'QG' motif was associated with a particular HLA allele. Flow cytometry on FACSCanto II or FACSVerse confirmed that purified fractions exceeded 95% purity among lymphocytes. The study compared the TCRbeta repertoires of patients with CD4+ T-cell large granular lymphocyte leukemia against the TCRbeta repertoires of healthy blood donors.

Regarding this clone: The target of this receptor is not known. No much larger clonotype is one base removed from it; base qualities were not supplied.

TCRbeta rearrangements were sequenced from genomic DNA using the immunoSEQ assay at survey resolution. Per the authors' processing: A lowest detectable productive clonotype frequency of 2.59 x 10-5 was observed in the TCR sequencing data. Analyses included only productive TCRbeta rearrangements, meaning complete and in-frame sequences. Sample clonality was computed as Simpson clonality in the immunoSEQ Analyzer version 3.0. Clones were grouped by frequency into very rare, small, medium, large (1-20%) or hyperexpanded (>20%) categories. Generation probabilities were estimated with OLGA 1.2.3, V-gene circos plots were made with VDJtools, specificities were looked up in VDJdb, and CDR3 motifs were identified with GLIPH. TCRdb took this table from immuneACCESS and kept in-frame rearrangements with V and J called. Such tables lack part of the clones; where checked against another copy, unresolved V genes explain under half of the gap, and the rest is unexplained. V and J calls and clone size come straight from that table; D and trimming were deduced from the DNA. In all, the sample holds 30,000 or so clones, and 65% to 75% of those were seen once. The biggest ten clones account for approximately 2.8% of the sample.

The CDR3 runs 13 residues from the cysteine to the phenylalanine. Only the CDR3 DNA is retained, 39 bases long and in frame from the first base. The germline V gene supplies CDR1 SNHLY and CDR2 FYNNEI. V sheds 7 bases and J sheds 1 base, leaving 9 bases between their ends. Healthy controls were 35 or so blood donors whose buffy coats came from the Finnish Red Cross blood service. All TCR-sequenced material derived from peripheral blood: patient blood samples and healthy donor buffy coats. Peripheral blood mononuclear cells were isolated by Ficoll-Hypaque gradient centrifugation. CD4+ cells were purified magnetically from the buffy coats of healthy controls. The Gentra Puregene Cell and Tissue kit was used to extract genomic DNA, and a Qubit 2.0 fluorometer was used to measure the amount of genomic DNA. The paper's findings and limits, for the study overall: Enrichment of TRBV06-family usage was observed among the top patient clones (8/27) relative to healthy controls (2/35). CD4-sorted patient repertoires appeared more clonal than healthy CD4+ repertoires, and this difference persisted after removing the putative leukemic clones. The data were not HLA-matched, and the relatively small sample size could explain the higher clonality seen in CD4+ compared with CD8+ T-LGLL. Each patient's main leukemic clonotypes were private, but roughly a quarter of these clonotypes showed up at low frequency in the non-leukemic repertoires of other patients.

Sequencing was carried out using CD4+ T cells from blood buffy coats. The sequence was collected from a human donor in good health. The sequence joins TRBV2 to TRBJ2-3, with the D assignment possibly TRBD1 or TRBD2, given 6 matching bases for each. The nucleotide sequence reads TGTGCCAGCATCGGGGGCCGCACAGATACGCAGTATTTT. This sequence encodes CASIGGRTDTQYF.